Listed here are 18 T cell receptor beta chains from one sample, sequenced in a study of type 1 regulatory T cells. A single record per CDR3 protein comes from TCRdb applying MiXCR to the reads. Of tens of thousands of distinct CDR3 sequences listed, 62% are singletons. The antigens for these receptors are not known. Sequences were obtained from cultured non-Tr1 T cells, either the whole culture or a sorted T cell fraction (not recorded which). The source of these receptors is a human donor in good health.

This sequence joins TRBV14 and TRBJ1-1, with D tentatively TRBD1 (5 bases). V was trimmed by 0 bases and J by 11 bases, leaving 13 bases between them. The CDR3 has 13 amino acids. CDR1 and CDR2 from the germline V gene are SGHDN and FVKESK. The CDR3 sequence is CASSQEWGGGAFF. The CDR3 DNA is TGTGCCAGCAGCCAAGAATGGGGCGGCGGGGCTTTCTTT.

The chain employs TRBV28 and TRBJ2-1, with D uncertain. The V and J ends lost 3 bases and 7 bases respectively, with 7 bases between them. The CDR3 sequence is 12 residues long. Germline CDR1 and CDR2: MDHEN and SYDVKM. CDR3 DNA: TGTGCCAGCAGTTTTTCCGGGAATGAGCAGTTCTTC. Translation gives CASSFSGNEQFF.

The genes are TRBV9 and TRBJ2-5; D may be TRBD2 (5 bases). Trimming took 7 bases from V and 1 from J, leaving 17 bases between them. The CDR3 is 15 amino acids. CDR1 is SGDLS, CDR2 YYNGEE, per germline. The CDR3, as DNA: TGTGCCAGCTCGAGTTCCCGGACTGGCCAAGAGACCCAGTACTTC. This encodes CASSSSRTGQETQYF.

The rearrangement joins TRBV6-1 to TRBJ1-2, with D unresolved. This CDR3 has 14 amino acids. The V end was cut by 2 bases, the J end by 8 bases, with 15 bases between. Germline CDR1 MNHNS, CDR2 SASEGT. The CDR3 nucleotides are TGTGCCAGCAGTGAATTGGAGGGCTTTTGGGGCTACACCTTC. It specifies CASSELEGFWGYTF.

CDR3 bases: TGTGCCAGCAGCGTAGCTCCGGGGGGCGCCGGTAACACTGAAGCTTTCTTT. This sequence encodes CASSVAPGGAGNTEAFF. The gene calls are TRBV9 and TRBJ1-1; D is possibly TRBD1 (6 bases). V was pared by 0 bases and J by 2 bases, with 17 bases between. The CDR3 length is 17 residues. CDR1 SGDLS and CDR2 YYNGEE come from the germline V gene.

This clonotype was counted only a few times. CDR3 DNA: TGCAGCGGAACCGGCTCCCCCGTCCAAGAGACCCAGTACTTC. This gives the protein CSGTGSPVQETQYF. The chain recombines TRBV20-1 with TRBJ2-5; D not resolved. The germline gives CDR1 DFQATT, CDR2 SNEGSKA (reference sequence). The CDR3 spans 14 residues.

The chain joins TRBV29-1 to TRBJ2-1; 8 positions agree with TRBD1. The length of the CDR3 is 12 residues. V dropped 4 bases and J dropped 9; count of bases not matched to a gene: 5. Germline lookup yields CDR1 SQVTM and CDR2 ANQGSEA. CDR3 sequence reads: CSVGQGAVEQFF. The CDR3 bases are TGCAGCGTTGGTCAGGGGGCTGTTGAGCAGTTCTTC.

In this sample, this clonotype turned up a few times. CDR3 sequence reads: CASSQVPGVYSYNEQFF. The CDR3 coding sequence is TGCGCCAGCAGCCAAGTTCCAGGGGTCTACTCCTACAATGAGCAGTTCTTC. The chain has TRBV4-3 and TRBJ2-1, with D tentatively TRBD1 (6 bases). Trimming took 1 base from V and 0 from J, leaving 13 bases between them. Germline CDR1 and CDR2: LGHNA and YSLEER. The length of the CDR3 is 17 residues.

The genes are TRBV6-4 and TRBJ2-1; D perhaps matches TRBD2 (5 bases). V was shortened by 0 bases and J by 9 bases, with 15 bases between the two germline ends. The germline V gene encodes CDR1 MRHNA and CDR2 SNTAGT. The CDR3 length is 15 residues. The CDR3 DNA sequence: TGTGCCAGCAGTGACTCGGCTAGCCGCCCTGGTGAGCAGTTCTTC. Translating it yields CASSDSASRPGEQFF.

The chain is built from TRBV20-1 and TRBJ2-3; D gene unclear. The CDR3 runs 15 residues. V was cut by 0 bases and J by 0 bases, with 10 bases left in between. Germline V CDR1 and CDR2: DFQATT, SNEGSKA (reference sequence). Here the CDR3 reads CSARDQASSTDTQYF. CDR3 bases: TGCAGTGCTAGAGATCAGGCGTCTAGCACAGATACGCAGTATTTT.

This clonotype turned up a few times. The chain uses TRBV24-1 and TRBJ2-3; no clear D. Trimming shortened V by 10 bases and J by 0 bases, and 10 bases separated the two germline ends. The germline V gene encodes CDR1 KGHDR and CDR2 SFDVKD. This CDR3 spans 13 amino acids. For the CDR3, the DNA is TGTGCCACGGGCCGGGCTAGCACAGATACGCAGTATTTT. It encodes CATGRASTDTQYF.

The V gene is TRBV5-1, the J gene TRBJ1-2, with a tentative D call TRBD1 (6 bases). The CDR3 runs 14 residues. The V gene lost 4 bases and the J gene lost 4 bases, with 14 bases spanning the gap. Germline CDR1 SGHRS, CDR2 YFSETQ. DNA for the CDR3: TGCGCCAGCAGCCCCCAGGACAGAGTCTATGGCTACACCTTC. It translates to CASSPQDRVYGYTF. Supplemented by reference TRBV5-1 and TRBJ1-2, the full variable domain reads KAGVTQTPRYLIKTRGQQVTLSCSPISGHRSVSWYQQTPGQGLQFLFEYFSETQRNKGNFPGRFSGRQFSNSRSEMNVSTLELGDSALYLCASSPQDRVYGYTFGSGTRLTVV.

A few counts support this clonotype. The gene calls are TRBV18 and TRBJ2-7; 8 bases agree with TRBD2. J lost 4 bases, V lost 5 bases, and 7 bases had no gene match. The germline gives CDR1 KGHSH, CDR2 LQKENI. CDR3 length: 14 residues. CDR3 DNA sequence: TGTGCCAGCTCATCCACTAGCGGAGGATACGAGCAGTACTTC. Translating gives CASSSTSGGYEQYF.

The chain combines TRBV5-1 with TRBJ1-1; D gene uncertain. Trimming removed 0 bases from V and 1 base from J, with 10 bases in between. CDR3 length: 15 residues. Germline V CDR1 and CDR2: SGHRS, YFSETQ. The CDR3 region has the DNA TGCGCCAGCAGCTTGGATGTCGGCTCGAACACTGAAGCTTTCTTT. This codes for CASSLDVGSNTEAFF.

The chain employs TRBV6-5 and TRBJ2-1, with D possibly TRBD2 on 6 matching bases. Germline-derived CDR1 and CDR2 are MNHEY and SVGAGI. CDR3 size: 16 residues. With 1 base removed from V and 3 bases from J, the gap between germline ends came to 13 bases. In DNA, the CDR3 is TGTGCCAGCAGTTACTTTGGTGGGAGGAACTACAATGAGCAGTTCTTC. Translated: CASSYFGGRNYNEQFF.

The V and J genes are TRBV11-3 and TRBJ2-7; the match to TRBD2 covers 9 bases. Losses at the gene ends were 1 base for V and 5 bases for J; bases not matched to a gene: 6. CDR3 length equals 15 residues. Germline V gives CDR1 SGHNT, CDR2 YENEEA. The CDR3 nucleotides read TGTGCCAGCAGCTTAGGCGGGAGGGCCTACGACGAGCAGTACTTC. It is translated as CASSLGGRAYDEQYF.

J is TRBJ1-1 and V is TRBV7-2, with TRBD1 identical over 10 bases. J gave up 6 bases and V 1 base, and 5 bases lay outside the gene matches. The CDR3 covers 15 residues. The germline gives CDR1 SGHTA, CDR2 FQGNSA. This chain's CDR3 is CASSLVFGTGAEAFF. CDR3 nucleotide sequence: TGTGCCAGCAGCTTAGTCTTCGGGACAGGGGCTGAAGCTTTCTTT.

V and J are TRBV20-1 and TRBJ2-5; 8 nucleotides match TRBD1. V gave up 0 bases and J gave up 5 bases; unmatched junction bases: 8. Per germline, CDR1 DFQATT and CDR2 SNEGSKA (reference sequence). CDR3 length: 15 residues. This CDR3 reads CSARDQQGAGETQYF. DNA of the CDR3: TGCAGTGCTAGAGATCAGCAGGGGGCTGGGGAGACCCAGTACTTC.